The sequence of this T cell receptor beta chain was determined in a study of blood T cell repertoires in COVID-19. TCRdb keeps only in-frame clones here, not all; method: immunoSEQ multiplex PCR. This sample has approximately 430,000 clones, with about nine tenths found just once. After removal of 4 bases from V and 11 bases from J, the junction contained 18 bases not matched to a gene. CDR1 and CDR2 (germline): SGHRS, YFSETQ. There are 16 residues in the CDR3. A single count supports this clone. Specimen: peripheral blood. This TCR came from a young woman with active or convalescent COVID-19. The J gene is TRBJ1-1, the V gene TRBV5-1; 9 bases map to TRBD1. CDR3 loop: CASSTEQGAMLFSAFF. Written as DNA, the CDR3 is TGCGCCAGCAGCACGGAACAGGGGGCGATGTTGTTTTCGGCTTTCTTT.